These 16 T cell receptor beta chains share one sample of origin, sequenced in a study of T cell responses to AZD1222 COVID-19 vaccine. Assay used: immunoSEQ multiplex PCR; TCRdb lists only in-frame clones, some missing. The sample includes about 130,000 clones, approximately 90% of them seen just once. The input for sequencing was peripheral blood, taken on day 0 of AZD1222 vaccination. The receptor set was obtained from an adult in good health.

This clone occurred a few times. CDR3 nucleotide sequence: TGTGCCAGCAGCTCCGGTGGAGGGCTCGGTTACAATGAGCAGTTCTTC. Its protein is CASSSGGGLGYNEQFF. The chain joins TRBV6-4 to TRBJ2-1, with D possibly being TRBD2 (6 bases). Per germline, CDR1 MRHNA and CDR2 SNTAGT. Trimming cost V 6 bases and J 4 bases, with 19 bases left between them. This CDR3 is 16 amino acids long.

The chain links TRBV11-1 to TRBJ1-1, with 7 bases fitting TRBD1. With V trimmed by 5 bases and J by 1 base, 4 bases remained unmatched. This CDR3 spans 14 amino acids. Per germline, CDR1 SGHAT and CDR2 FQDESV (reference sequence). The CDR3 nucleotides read TGTGCCAGCAGCCCGAGACAGGGGAACACTGAAGCTTTCTTT. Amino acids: CASSPRQGNTEAFF. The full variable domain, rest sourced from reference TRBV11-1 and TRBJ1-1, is EAEVAQSPRYKITEKSQAVAFWCDPISGHATLYWYRQILGQGPELLVQFQDESVVDDSQLPKDRFSAERLKGVDSTLKIQPAELGDSAMYLCASSPRQGNTEAFFGQGTRLTVV.

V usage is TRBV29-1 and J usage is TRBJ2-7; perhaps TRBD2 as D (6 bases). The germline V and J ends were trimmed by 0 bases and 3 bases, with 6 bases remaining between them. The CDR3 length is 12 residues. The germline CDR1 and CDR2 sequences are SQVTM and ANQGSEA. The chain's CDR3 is CSVEEGGYEQYF. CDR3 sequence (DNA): TGCAGCGTTGAAGAGGGGGGCTACGAGCAGTACTTC.

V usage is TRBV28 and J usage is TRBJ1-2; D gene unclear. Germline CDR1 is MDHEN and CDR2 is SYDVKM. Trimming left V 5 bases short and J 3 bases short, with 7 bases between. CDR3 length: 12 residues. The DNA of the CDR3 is TGTGCCAGCAGTGGGCGGGACTATGGCTACACCTTC. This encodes CASSGRDYGYTF.

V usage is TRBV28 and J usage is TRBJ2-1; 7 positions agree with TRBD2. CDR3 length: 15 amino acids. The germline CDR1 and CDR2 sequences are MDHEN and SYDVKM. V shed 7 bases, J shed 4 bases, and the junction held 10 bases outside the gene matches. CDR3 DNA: TGTGCCAGCACCTTGGGGGGGGAAGGGTACAATGAGCAGTTCTTC. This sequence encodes CASTLGGEGYNEQFF.

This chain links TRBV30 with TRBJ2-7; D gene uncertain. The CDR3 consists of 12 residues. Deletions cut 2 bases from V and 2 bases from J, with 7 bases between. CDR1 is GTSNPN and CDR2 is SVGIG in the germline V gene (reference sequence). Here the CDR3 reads CAWSPTTYEQYF. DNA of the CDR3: TGTGCCTGGAGTCCAACTACCTACGAGCAGTACTTC.

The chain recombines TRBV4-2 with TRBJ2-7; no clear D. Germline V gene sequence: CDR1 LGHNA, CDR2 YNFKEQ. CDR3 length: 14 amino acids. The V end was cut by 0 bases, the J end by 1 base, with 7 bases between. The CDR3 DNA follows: TGTGCCAGCAGCCAAGAGCTGAGTTCCTACGAGCAGTACTTC. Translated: CASSQELSSYEQYF.

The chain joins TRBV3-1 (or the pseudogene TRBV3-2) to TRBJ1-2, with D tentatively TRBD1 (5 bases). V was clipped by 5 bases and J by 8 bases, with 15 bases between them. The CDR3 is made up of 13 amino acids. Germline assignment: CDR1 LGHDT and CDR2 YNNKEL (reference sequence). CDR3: CASSSLGARGYTF. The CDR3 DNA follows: TGTGCCAGCAGCTCGTTAGGGGCCCGGGGCTACACCTTC.

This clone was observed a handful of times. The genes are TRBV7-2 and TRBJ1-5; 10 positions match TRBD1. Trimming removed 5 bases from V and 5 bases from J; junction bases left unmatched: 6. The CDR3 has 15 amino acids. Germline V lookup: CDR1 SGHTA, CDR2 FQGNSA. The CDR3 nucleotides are TGTGCCAGCAGCCGTTCCGGGACAGGGGATCAGCCCCAGCATTTT. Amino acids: CASSRSGTGDQPQHF.

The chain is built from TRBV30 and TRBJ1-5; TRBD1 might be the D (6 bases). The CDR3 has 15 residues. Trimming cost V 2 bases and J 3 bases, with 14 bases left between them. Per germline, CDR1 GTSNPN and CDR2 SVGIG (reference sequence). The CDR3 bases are TGTGCCTGGAGTCCCAGGGGACGGTACAATCAGCCCCAGCATTTT. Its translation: CAWSPRGRYNQPQHF.

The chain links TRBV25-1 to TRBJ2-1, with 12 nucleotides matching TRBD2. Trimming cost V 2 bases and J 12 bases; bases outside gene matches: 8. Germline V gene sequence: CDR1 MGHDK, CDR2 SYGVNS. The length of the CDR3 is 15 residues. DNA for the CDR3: TGTGCCAGCAGTGAAGGGCTAGCGGGGGGGTTCGGGCAGTTCTTC. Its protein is CASSEGLAGGFGQFF. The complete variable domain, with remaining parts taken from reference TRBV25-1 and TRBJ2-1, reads EADIYQTPRYLVIGTGKKITLECSQTMGHDKMYWYQQDPGMELHLIHYSYGVNSTEKGDLSSESTVSRIRTEHFPLTLESARPSHTSQYLCASSEGLAGGFGQFFGPGTRLTVL.

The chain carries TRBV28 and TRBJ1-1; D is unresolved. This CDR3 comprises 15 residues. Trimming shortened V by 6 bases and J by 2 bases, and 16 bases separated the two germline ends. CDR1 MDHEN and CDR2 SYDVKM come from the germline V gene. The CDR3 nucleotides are TGTGCCAGCAGCCCTGCCGGTGTGGAAAACACTGAAGCTTTCTTT. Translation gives CASSPAGVENTEAFF.

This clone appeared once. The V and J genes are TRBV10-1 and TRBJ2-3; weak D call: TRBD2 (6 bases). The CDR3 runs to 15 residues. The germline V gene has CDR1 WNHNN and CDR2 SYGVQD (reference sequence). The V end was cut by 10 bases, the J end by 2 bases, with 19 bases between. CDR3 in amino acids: CATLLGTHSTDTQYF. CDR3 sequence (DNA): TGCGCCACCCTCCTGGGGACTCACTCCACAGATACGCAGTATTTT.

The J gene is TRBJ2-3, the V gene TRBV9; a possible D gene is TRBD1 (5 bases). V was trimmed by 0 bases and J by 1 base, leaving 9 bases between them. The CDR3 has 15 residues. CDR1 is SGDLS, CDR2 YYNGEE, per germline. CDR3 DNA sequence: TGTGCCAGCAGCGTAGTTGTAGGGGGCACAGATACGCAGTATTTT. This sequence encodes CASSVVVGGTDTQYF. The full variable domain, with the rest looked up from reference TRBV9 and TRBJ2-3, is DSGVTQTPKHLITATGQRVTLRCSPRSGDLSVYWYQQSLDQGLQFLIQYYNGEERAKGNILERFSAQQFPDLHSELNLSSLELGDSALYFCASSVVVGGTDTQYFGPGTRLTVL.

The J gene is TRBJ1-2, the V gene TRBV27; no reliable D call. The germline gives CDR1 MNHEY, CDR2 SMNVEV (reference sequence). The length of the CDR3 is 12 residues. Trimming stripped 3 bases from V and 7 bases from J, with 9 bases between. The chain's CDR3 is CASSFSGGGYTF. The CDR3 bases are TGTGCCAGCAGTTTCTCGGGCGGTGGCTACACCTTC.

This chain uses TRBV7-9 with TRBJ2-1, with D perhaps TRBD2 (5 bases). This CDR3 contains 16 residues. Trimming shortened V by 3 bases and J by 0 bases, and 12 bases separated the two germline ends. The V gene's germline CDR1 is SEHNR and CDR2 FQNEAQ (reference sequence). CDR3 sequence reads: CASSFSAVSSYNEQFF. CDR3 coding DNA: TGTGCCAGCAGCTTTAGCGCGGTTAGCTCCTACAATGAGCAGTTCTTC.